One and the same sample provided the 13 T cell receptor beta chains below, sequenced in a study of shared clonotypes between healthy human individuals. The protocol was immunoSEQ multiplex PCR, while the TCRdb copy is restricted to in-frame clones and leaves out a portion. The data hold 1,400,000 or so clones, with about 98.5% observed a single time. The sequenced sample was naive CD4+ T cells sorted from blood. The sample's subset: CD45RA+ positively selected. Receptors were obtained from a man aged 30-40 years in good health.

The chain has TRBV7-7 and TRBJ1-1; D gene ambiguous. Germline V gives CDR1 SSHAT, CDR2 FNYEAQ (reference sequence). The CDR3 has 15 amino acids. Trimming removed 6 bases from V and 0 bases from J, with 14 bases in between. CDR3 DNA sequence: TGTGCCAGCAGACCACAGCGGCTACTGAACACTGAAGCTTTCTTT. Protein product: CASRPQRLLNTEAFF.

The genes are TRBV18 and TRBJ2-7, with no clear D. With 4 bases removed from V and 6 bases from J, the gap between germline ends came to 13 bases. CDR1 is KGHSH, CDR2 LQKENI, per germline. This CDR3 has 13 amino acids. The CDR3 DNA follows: TGTGCCAGCTCACGTCCAAGCTTACCCGAGCAGTACTTC. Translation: CASSRPSLPEQYF.

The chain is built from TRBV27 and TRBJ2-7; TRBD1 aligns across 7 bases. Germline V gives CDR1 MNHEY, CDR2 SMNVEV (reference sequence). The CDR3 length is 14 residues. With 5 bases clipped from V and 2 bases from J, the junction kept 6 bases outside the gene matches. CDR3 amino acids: CASSRQGTAYEQYF. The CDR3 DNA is TGTGCCAGCAGTAGACAGGGTACCGCCTACGAGCAGTACTTC.

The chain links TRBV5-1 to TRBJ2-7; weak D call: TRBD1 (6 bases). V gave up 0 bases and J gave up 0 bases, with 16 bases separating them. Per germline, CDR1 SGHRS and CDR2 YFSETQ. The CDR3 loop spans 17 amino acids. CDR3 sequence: CASSLGPRTADSYEQYF. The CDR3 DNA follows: TGCGCCAGCAGCTTGGGACCTAGGACAGCCGACTCCTACGAGCAGTACTTC.

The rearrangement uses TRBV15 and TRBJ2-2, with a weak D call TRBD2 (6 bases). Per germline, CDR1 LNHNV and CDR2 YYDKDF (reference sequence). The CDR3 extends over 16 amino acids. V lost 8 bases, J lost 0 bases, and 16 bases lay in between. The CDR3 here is CATGRGYSSNTGELFF. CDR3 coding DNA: TGTGCCACCGGACGGGGGTATAGTTCGAACACCGGGGAGCTGTTTTTT.

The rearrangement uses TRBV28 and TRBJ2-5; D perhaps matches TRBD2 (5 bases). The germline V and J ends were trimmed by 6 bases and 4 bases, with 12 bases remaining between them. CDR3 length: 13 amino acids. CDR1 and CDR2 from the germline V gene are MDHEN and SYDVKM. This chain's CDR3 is CASRHGVRETQYF. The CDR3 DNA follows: TGTGCCAGCAGACACGGGGTACGAGAGACCCAGTACTTC.

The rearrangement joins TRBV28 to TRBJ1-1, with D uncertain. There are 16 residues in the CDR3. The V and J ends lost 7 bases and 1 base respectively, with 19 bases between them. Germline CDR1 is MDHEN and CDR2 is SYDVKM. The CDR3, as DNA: TGTGCCAGCAAACACCCTTTGGTTCGGAAGAACACTGAAGCTTTCTTT. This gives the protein CASKHPLVRKNTEAFF.

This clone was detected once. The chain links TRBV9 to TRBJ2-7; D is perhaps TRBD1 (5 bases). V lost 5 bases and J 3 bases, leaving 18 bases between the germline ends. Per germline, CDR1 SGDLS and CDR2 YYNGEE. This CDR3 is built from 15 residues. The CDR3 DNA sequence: TGTGCCAGCAGTTTAGGGGCTAGTACGGACTACGAGCAGTACTTC. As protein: CASSLGASTDYEQYF.

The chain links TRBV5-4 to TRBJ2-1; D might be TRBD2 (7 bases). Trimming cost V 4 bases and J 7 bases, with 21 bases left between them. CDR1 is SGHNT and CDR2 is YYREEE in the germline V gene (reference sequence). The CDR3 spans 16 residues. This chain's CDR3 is CASSPGGTLAANEQFF. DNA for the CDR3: TGTGCCAGCAGCCCCGGGGGGACACTAGCAGCTAATGAGCAGTTCTTC. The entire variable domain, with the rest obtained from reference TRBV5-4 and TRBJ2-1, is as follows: ETGVTQSPTHLIKTRGQQVTLRCSSQSGHNTVSWYQQALGQGPQFIFQYYREEENGRGNFPPRFSGLQFPNYSSELNVNALELDDSALYLCASSPGGTLAANEQFFGPGTRLTVL.

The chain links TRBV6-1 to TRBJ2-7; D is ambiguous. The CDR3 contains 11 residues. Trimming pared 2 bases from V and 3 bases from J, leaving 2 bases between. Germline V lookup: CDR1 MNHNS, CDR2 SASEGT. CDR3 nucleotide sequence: TGTGCCAGCAGTGAATACTACGAGCAGTACTTC. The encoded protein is CASSEYYEQYF.

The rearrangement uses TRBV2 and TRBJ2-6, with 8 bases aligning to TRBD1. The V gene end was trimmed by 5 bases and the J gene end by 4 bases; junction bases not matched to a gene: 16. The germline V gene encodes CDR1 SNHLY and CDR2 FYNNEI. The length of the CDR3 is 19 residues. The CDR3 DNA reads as TGTGCCAGCAGTAGTTTCGGGGACAGGACCTCTCTAGGGGCCAACGTCCTGACTTTC. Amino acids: CASSSFGDRTSLGANVLTF. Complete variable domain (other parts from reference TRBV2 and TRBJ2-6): EPEVTQTPSHQVTQMGQEVILRCVPISNHLYFYWYRQILGQKVEFLVSFYNNEISEKSEIFDDQFSVERPDGSNFTLKIRSTKLEDSAMYFCASSSFGDRTSLGANVLTFGAGSRLTVL.

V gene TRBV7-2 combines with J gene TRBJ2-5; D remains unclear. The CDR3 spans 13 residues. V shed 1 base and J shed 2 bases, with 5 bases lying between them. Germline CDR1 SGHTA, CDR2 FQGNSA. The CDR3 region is CASSLGLQETQYF. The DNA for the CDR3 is TGTGCCAGCAGCTTAGGGCTACAAGAGACCCAGTACTTC.

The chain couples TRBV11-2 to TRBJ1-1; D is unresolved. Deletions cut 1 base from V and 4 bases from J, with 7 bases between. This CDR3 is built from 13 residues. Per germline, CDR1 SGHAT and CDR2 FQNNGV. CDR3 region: CASSLVEVTEAFF. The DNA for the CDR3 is TGTGCCAGCAGCTTAGTTGAGGTCACTGAAGCTTTCTTT.